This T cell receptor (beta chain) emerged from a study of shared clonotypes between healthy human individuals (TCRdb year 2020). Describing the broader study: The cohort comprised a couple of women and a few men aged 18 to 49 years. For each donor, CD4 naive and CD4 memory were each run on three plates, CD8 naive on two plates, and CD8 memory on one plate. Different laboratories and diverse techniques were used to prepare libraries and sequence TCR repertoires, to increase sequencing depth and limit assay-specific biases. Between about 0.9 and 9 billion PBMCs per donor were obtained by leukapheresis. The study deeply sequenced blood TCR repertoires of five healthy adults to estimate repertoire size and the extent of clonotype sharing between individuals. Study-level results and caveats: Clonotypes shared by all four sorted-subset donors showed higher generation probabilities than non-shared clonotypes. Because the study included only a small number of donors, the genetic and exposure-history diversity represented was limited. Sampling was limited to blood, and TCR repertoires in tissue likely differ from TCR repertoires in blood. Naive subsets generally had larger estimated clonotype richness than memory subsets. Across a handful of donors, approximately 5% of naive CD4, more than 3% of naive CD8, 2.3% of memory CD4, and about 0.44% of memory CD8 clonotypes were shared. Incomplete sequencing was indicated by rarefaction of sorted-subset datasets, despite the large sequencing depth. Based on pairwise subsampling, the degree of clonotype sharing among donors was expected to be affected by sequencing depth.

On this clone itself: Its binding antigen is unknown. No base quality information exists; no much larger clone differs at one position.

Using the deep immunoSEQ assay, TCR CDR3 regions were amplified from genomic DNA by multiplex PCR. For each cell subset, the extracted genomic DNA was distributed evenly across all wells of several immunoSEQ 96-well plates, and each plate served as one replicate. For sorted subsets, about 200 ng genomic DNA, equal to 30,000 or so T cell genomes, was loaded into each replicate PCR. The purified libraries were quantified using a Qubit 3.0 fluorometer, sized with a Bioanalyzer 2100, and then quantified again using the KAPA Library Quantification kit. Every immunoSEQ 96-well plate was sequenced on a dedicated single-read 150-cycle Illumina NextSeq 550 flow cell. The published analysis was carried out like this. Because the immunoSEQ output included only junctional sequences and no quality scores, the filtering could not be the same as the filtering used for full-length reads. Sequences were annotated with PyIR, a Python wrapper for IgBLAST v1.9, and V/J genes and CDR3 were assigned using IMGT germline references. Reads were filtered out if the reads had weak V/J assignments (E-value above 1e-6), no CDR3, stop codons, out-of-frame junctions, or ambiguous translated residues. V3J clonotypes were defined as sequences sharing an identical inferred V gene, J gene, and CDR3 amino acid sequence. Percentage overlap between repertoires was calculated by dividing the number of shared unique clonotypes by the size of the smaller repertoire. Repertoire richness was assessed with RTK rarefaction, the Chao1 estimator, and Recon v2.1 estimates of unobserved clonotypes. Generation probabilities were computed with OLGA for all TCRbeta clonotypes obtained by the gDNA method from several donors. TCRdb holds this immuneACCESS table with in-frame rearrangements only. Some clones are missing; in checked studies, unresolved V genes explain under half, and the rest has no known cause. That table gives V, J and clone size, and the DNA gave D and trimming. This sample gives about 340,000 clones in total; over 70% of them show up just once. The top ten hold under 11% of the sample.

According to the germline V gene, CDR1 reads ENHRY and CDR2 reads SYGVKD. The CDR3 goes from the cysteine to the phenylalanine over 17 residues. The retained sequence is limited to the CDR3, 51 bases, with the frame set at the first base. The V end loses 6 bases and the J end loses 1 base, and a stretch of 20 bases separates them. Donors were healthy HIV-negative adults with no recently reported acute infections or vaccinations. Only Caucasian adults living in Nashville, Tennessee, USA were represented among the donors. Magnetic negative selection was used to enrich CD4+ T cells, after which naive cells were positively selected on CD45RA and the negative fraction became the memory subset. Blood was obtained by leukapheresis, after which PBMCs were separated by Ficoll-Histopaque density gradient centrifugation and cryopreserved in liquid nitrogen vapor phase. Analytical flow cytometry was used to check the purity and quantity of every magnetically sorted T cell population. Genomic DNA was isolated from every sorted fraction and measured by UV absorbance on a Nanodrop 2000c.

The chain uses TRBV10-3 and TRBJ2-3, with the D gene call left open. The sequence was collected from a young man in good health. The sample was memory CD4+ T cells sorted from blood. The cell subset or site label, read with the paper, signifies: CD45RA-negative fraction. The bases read TGTGCCATCAGGCGCACTACTCCCTACGATGGCACAGATACGCAGTATTTT. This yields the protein CAIRRTTPYDGTDTQYF.